These T cell receptor beta chains were read from a single sample in a study of T-cell memory formation after mild COVID-19. From the 5' RACE reads, TCRdb called clonotypes with MiXCR, one entry per CDR3 protein. Here the sample spans roughly 380,000 distinct CDR3 sequences, around 30% being singletons. The sequenced sample was PBMCs or a T cell subset sorted from them (not recorded which). The receptors come from an adult woman who had mild COVID-19 (a few samples of this study predate the infection). Cell type and time point are not known. Each CDR3 is given with its conserved first and last residue. D genes are given only for firm matches. Expanded clones get a size class; other rows say once, few or many, or leave the size out.

d_call	j_call	clone_size	v_call	cdr3_aa	cdr3_nt
NA	TRBJ2-7	NA	TRBV7-8	CASGAGELLAWEQYF	TGTGCCTCCGGGGCAGGGGAGCTTCTGGCGTGGGAGCAGTACTTC
NA	TRBJ2-5	NA	TRBV20-1	CSARNREEETQYF	TGCAGTGCGCGGAACAGGGAGGAAGAGACCCAGTACTTC
NA	TRBJ2-7	NA	TRBV20-1	CSASATGIEYYEQYF	TGCAGTGCTAGTGCTACAGGGATTGAATACTACGAGCAGTACTTC
NA	TRBJ2-7	few	TRBV5-6	CASSLAAIYEQYF	TGTGCCAGCAGCTTGGCGGCGATCTACGAGCAGTACTTC
NA	TRBJ1-1	few	TRBV6-5	CASNWRPGVNTEAFF	TGTGCCAGCAATTGGAGGCCCGGGGTGAACACTGAAGCTTTCTTT
TRBD1	TRBJ2-7	few	TRBV27	CASSFYPPGQGSSYEQYF	TGTGCCAGCAGTTTCTACCCTCCCGGACAGGGCTCTTCCTACGAGCAGTACTTC
TRBD1	TRBJ1-1	few	TRBV7-9	CASSLLGTAMNTEAFF	TGTGCCAGCAGCTTATTGGGGACAGCGATGAACACTGAAGCTTTCTTT
TRBD2	TRBJ2-1	once	TRBV7-6	CASSLAPRLAGGSSYNEQFF	TGTGCCAGCAGCTTAGCCCCCCGGCTAGCGGGGGGGAGCTCCTACAATGAGCAGTTCTTC
NA	TRBJ2-7	NA	TRBV20-1	CSARKEGLYEQYF	TGCAGTGCTAGGAAGGAGGGCCTGTACGAGCAGTACTTC
NA	TRBJ1-4	NA	TRBV9	CASSRQDANEKLFF	TGTGCCAGCAGCAGACAGGACGCTAATGAAAAACTGTTTTTT
NA	TRBJ2-5	NA	TRBV20-1	CSAGTFQETQYF	TGCAGTGCTGGGACGTTCCAAGAGACCCAGTACTTC
TRBD1	TRBJ1-1	NA	TRBV7-2	CASRKTGSVKAFF	TGTGCCAGCAGAAAGACAGGGTCGGTTAAAGCTTTCTTT
TRBD1	TRBJ1-5	NA	TRBV5-1	CASSPDGDRNQPQHF	TGCGCCAGCAGCCCTGATGGGGACAGGAATCAGCCCCAGCATTTT
NA	TRBJ1-2	few	TRBV25-1	CASSSPGGYGYTF	TGTGCCAGCAGTTCTCCGGGGGGCTATGGCTACACCTTC
TRBD2	TRBJ2-1	NA	TRBV29-1	CSVGRLAYGDEQFF	TGCAGCGTTGGGAGACTAGCCTATGGAGATGAGCAGTTCTTC
TRBD2	TRBJ2-3	few	TRBV20-1	CSAHTGRAGGTDTQYF	TGCAGTGCCCACACGGGGCGGGCGGGGGGCACAGATACGCAGTATTTT
NA	TRBJ1-2	NA	TRBV24-1	CATSGGPNYGYTF	TGTGCCACCAGTGGGGGGCCAAACTATGGCTACACCTTC
NA	TRBJ1-1	NA	TRBV6-2/TRBV6-3	CASSYSTQVNTEAFF	TGTGCCAGCAGTTACTCGACCCAGGTGAACACTGAAGCTTTCTTT
TRBD2	TRBJ2-7	few	TRBV3-1	CASSQGRGAYEQYF	TGTGCCAGCAGCCAAGGCCGGGGGGCCTACGAGCAGTACTTC
TRBD1	TRBJ2-1	NA	TRBV2	CASSRTGGMNEQFF	TGTGCCAGCAGTAGGACAGGGGGCATGAATGAGCAGTTCTTC
TRBD1	TRBJ1-2	many	TRBV18	CASSPKGAFDYGYTF	TGTGCCAGCTCACCGAAGGGGGCCTTTGACTATGGCTACACCTTC
TRBD1	TRBJ2-3	NA	TRBV4-1	CASSTGGFADTQYF	TGCGCCAGCAGTACAGGGGGCTTCGCAGATACGCAGTATTTT
NA	TRBJ2-4	NA	TRBV19	CASSMSGGPAKNIQYF	TGTGCCAGTAGTATGTCTGGGGGTCCAGCCAAAAACATTCAGTACTTC
NA	TRBJ2-1	few	TRBV5-1	CASSSPTRKNEQFF	TGCGCCAGCAGCTCCCCGACTAGGAAGAATGAGCAGTTCTTC
NA	TRBJ2-7	NA	TRBV7-9	CASSLFMGAGSREQYF	TGTGCCAGCAGCTTATTTATGGGTGCGGGGTCTCGCGAGCAGTACTTC
NA	TRBJ2-7	few	TRBV4-2	CASSPPGAQQQYF	TGTGCCAGCAGCCCCCCAGGGGCTCAGCAGCAGTACTTC
NA	TRBJ1-1	NA	TRBV7-3	CASSLGEGDEAFF	TGTGCCAGCAGCCTAGGGGAGGGTGACGAAGCTTTCTTT
NA	TRBJ1-2	NA	TRBV18	CAISTKEAANYGYTF	TGTGCCATCTCCACCAAGGAAGCCGCTAACTATGGCTACACCTTC
TRBD2	TRBJ2-5	NA	TRBV7-7	CASSYVAAGVGTQYF	TGTGCCAGCAGCTATGTTGCAGCGGGGGTAGGGACCCAGTACTTC
NA	TRBJ2-7	few	TRBV4-1	CASTWTAGPYEQYF	TGCGCCAGCACCTGGACAGCTGGCCCCTACGAGCAGTACTTC
NA	TRBJ2-3	NA	TRBV20-1	CSARGKTVSTDTQYF	TGCAGTGCTAGGGGGAAGACTGTTAGCACAGATACGCAGTATTTT
TRBD2	TRBJ2-5	NA	TRBV29-1	CSVSGLAGVPRQETQYF	TGCAGCGTGTCGGGACTAGCGGGGGTTCCCCGCCAAGAGACCCAGTACTTC
NA	TRBJ2-7	NA	TRBV18	CASSRGVSYEQYF	TGTGCCAGCTCACGGGGGGTTTCCTACGAGCAGTACTTC
NA	TRBJ2-7	NA	TRBV4-2	CASSQDFAVAYEQYF	TGTGCCAGCAGCCAAGATTTTGCGGTGGCCTACGAGCAGTACTTC
NA	TRBJ2-4	few	TRBV12-3/TRBV12-4	CASSLGQTNIQYF	TGTGCCAGCAGTTTAGGGCAGACGAACATTCAGTACTTC
NA	TRBJ1-6	NA	TRBV12-3/TRBV12-4	CAGSMGRDSPLHF	TGTGCCGGTTCAATGGGGCGTGATTCACCCCTCCACTTT
NA	TRBJ2-4	NA	TRBV18	CASSQEDGGIQYF	TGTGCCAGCTCACAGGAGGACGGCGGCATTCAGTACTTC